These T cell receptor beta chains were read from a single sample in a study of a mutant IDH1 vaccine in newly diagnosed glioma. Their target antigens are unknown. TCRdb's table, derived via immunoSEQ multiplex PCR, lists solely in-frame clones and lacks some. In the table there are roughly 35,000 clones, 65% to 85% of which are singletons. This sample comprised PBMCs, obtained from a glioma patient whose treatment included an IDH1 peptide vaccine. Source of these receptors: a man aged 40-49 years with glioma. Each CDR3 is given with its conserved first and last residue. Where a row states a size, it is once, few, many or the class of an expanded clone; other rows omit it.

clone_size j_call v_call cdr3_aa
. TRBJ2-1 TRBV10-2 CASSSGRSSYNEQFF
. TRBJ1-1 TRBV30 CAWSSQGEALF
. TRBJ1-2 TRBV25-1 CASSPTAGRDGYTF
. TRBJ1-2 TRBV18 CASSLGQGGGYTF
. TRBJ1-5 TRBV19 CASISGWNQPQHF
. TRBJ1-2 TRBV2 CASSEYRGANYGYTF
. TRBJ2-3 TRBV9 CASSPFRGGAGTDTQYF
. TRBJ2-5 TRBV28 CASSRLLETQYF
. TRBJ1-3 TRBV10-2 CASSDQSGNTIYF
. TRBJ2-2 TRBV19 CASSFSGTPTGELFF
. TRBJ2-2 TRBV9 CASSVWLAGVENTGELFF
few TRBJ1-1 TRBV14 CASSPKWGVETEAFF
. TRBJ1-3 TRBV4-1 CASSPGQGASGNTIYF
. TRBJ2-5 TRBV2 CASSGQRQETQYF
. TRBJ1-6 TRBV5-8 CASSLGDSSSPLHF
. TRBJ1-4 TRBV7-2 CASSRGPAANEKLFF
. TRBJ1-3 TRBV30 CAWSERGSGNTIYF
. TRBJ1-1 TRBV11-3 CASSLGPREAFF
. TRBJ2-1 TRBV7-9 CASSDTGTPSSYNEQFF
. TRBJ2-7 TRBV5-1 CASSTGTGGFHEQYF
. TRBJ2-5 TRBV9 CASSTSGRPQETQYF
once TRBJ2-5 TRBV2 CASSGLAGQETQYF